This is a list of T cell receptor beta chains from one sample in a study of blood T cell repertoires in COVID-19. The repertoire was sequenced with immunoSEQ multiplex PCR; TCRdb's copy has only in-frame clones and lacks some. The top ten clones hold 18% of a sample with under 150,000 clones, approximately 84% of them seen once. The sequenced sample was peripheral blood. These receptor sequences come from a woman in her forties or fifties who had recovered from COVID-19. Both conserved end residues are part of each CDR3. The order of the fields is CDR3 DNA, CDR3 protein, clone size, V gene, J gene, D gene. A D gene is named only where the DNA matches it firmly. Size is stated for part of the rows, as once, few or many counts, or as a class when the clone is expanded.

CDR3 DNA: TGTGCCAGCAGCCGAGCGGTTAGCTCCTACAATGAGCAGTTCTTC; CDR3 protein: CASSRAVSSYNEQFF; clone size: -; V gene: TRBV5-4; J gene: TRBJ2-1; D gene: -
CDR3 DNA: TGTGCCAGCAGCCTCGACAGGGGAGGTGGCTACACCTTC; CDR3 protein: CASSLDRGGGYTF; clone size: -; V gene: TRBV12-3/TRBV12-4; J gene: TRBJ1-2; D gene: TRBD1
CDR3 DNA: TGTGCCAGCAGTCCCTACGGGGAATCCTACGAGCAGTACTTC; CDR3 protein: CASSPYGESYEQYF; clone size: once; V gene: TRBV6-2/TRBV6-3; J gene: TRBJ2-7; D gene: -
CDR3 DNA: TGTGCCAGCAGCCATGGGACAGGCCAAGAGACCCAGTACTTC; CDR3 protein: CASSHGTGQETQYF; clone size: medium-sized; V gene: TRBV11-1; J gene: TRBJ2-5; D gene: TRBD1
CDR3 DNA: TGTGCCAGCAGCTTCAGTACTGGGGCCAACGTCCTGACTTTC; CDR3 protein: CASSFSTGANVLTF; clone size: -; V gene: TRBV7-3; J gene: TRBJ2-6; D gene: -
CDR3 DNA: TGTGCCAGCAGCTTAGATCCAAGCGGATACAATGAGCAGTTCTTC; CDR3 protein: CASSLDPSGYNEQFF; clone size: -; V gene: TRBV11-2; J gene: TRBJ2-1; D gene: -
CDR3 DNA: TGTGCCAGTAGTTGGGACAGGTTAAGTGGCTACACCTTC; CDR3 protein: CASSWDRLSGYTF; clone size: -; V gene: TRBV19; J gene: TRBJ1-2; D gene: TRBD1
CDR3 DNA: TGTGCCAGCTCTCCCCCTAGCACAGATACGCAGTATTTT; CDR3 protein: CASSPPSTDTQYF; clone size: -; V gene: TRBV18; J gene: TRBJ2-3; D gene: -
CDR3 DNA: TGTGCCAGCAGCTTACTAGCGGTACAAGAGACCCAGTACTTC; CDR3 protein: CASSLLAVQETQYF; clone size: -; V gene: TRBV11-2; J gene: TRBJ2-5; D gene: TRBD2
CDR3 DNA: TGTGCCAGCAGTCTAGCTTCAGGGGAGATTTACGAGCAGTACTTC; CDR3 protein: CASSLASGEIYEQYF; clone size: -; V gene: TRBV7-3; J gene: TRBJ2-7; D gene: -
CDR3 DNA: TGTGCCAGCAGCCAAGTTGGAGGGGTTTCTGGCTACACCTTC; CDR3 protein: CASSQVGGVSGYTF; clone size: -; V gene: TRBV3-1/TRBV3-2; J gene: TRBJ1-2; D gene: -
CDR3 DNA: TGTGCCAGCAGTCCGGCGGACTACGAGCAGTACTTC; CDR3 protein: CASSPADYEQYF; clone size: -; V gene: TRBV2; J gene: TRBJ2-7; D gene: -
CDR3 DNA: TGTGCCACCAGCAGAGATTTTGGACAGGGGGCCTACGAGCAGTACTTC; CDR3 protein: CATSRDFGQGAYEQYF; clone size: -; V gene: TRBV15; J gene: TRBJ2-7; D gene: TRBD1
CDR3 DNA: TGTGCCTGGGATCGACTAGCGGGAGTGGGCGAGCAGTACTTC; CDR3 protein: CAWDRLAGVGEQYF; clone size: -; V gene: TRBV30; J gene: TRBJ2-7; D gene: TRBD2
CDR3 DNA: TGTGCCAGCGAGGGATCTGGGGCCAACGTCCTGACTTTC; CDR3 protein: CASEGSGANVLTF; clone size: once; V gene: TRBV18; J gene: TRBJ2-6; D gene: -
CDR3 DNA: TGTGCCAGCAGCCCAGACAGGGATTCACCCCTCCACTTT; CDR3 protein: CASSPDRDSPLHF; clone size: few; V gene: TRBV7-9; J gene: TRBJ1-6; D gene: TRBD1
CDR3 DNA: TGTGCCAGTAGTGAGGGCGGCTTAGGAAACACCATATATTTT; CDR3 protein: CASSEGGLGNTIYF; clone size: -; V gene: TRBV19; J gene: TRBJ1-3; D gene: -
CDR3 DNA: TGTGCCAGTAGTATACGGGATACGCAGTATTTT; CDR3 protein: CASSIRDTQYF; clone size: -; V gene: TRBV19; J gene: TRBJ2-3; D gene: -
CDR3 DNA: TGTGCCAGCAGCTTACGGACAGGGGGCGGTGAGCAGTTCTTC; CDR3 protein: CASSLRTGGGEQFF; clone size: -; V gene: TRBV9; J gene: TRBJ2-1; D gene: TRBD1
CDR3 DNA: TGTGCCAGCAGTTACTCCCTTTCTGGGGCCAACGTCCTGACTTTC; CDR3 protein: CASSYSLSGANVLTF; clone size: many; V gene: TRBV6-5; J gene: TRBJ2-6; D gene: -
CDR3 DNA: TGTGCCAGCAGTTTTACTAGCGGAACCGGGGAGACCCAGTACTTC; CDR3 protein: CASSFTSGTGETQYF; clone size: few; V gene: TRBV28; J gene: TRBJ2-5; D gene: TRBD2
CDR3 DNA: TGTGCCAGCAGTAACAGGGCTACGAACACTGAAGCTTTCTTT; CDR3 protein: CASSNRATNTEAFF; clone size: once; V gene: TRBV6-5; J gene: TRBJ1-1; D gene: -
CDR3 DNA: TGTGCCAGCTCGGTTAGGTCGGGACTCTATGGCTACACCTTC; CDR3 protein: CASSVRSGLYGYTF; clone size: -; V gene: TRBV18; J gene: TRBJ1-2; D gene: -
CDR3 DNA: TGTGCCACCAGTGATCCGGGACTAGCGGGACGTGAGCAGTTCTTC; CDR3 protein: CATSDPGLAGREQFF; clone size: -; V gene: TRBV24-1; J gene: TRBJ2-1; D gene: TRBD2
CDR3 DNA: TGTGCCAGCAGCTTGCAGCTCGGGGCAGATACGCAGTATTTT; CDR3 protein: CASSLQLGADTQYF; clone size: few; V gene: TRBV7-8; J gene: TRBJ2-3; D gene: -
CDR3 DNA: TGTGCCAGCAGCAAAAATTGGCACGGGGATTCACCCCTCCACTTT; CDR3 protein: CASSKNWHGDSPLHF; clone size: -; V gene: TRBV21-1; J gene: TRBJ1-6; D gene: -
CDR3 DNA: TGTGCCTCCGCCCCCCAGGGCAACTATGGCTACACCTTC; CDR3 protein: CASAPQGNYGYTF; clone size: -; V gene: TRBV7-2; J gene: TRBJ1-2; D gene: -
CDR3 DNA: TGCGCCAGCAGAAGTGGACAGGGGCCGTTGAACACTGAAGCTTTCTTT; CDR3 protein: CASRSGQGPLNTEAFF; clone size: -; V gene: TRBV5-1; J gene: TRBJ1-1; D gene: TRBD1
CDR3 DNA: TGTGCCTGGAGTGTACGCGGGACCCAAGAGACCCAGTACTTC; CDR3 protein: CAWSVRGTQETQYF; clone size: -; V gene: TRBV30; J gene: TRBJ2-5; D gene: -
CDR3 DNA: TGTGCCAGCAGCCTCTATCATGGGACAGTTGAAGCTTTCTTT; CDR3 protein: CASSLYHGTVEAFF; clone size: -; V gene: TRBV3-1/TRBV3-2; J gene: TRBJ1-1; D gene: TRBD1
CDR3 DNA: TGTGCCAGCAGCTTAGACCCCCTACCCAATTCACCCCTCCACTTT; CDR3 protein: CASSLDPLPNSPLHF; clone size: few; V gene: TRBV11-2; J gene: TRBJ1-6; D gene: -
CDR3 DNA: TGTGCCAGCAGAGGGACAGGGGTAGGGGAGCTGTTTTTT; CDR3 protein: CASRGTGVGELFF; clone size: -; V gene: TRBV6-5; J gene: TRBJ2-2; D gene: TRBD1
CDR3 DNA: TGTGCCAGCAGCCCTACCCGAGGGACTTACAATGAGCAGTTCTTC; CDR3 protein: CASSPTRGTYNEQFF; clone size: -; V gene: TRBV3-1/TRBV3-2; J gene: TRBJ2-1; D gene: -
CDR3 DNA: TGTGCCAGCAGCCCGGGACTAGTTGATACGCAGTATTTT; CDR3 protein: CASSPGLVDTQYF; clone size: -; V gene: TRBV7-2; J gene: TRBJ2-3; D gene: TRBD2
CDR3 DNA: TGTGCCAGCAGCCCTCGTAGGGCAGGGATGGGCGAACCCCTCCACTTT; CDR3 protein: CASSPRRAGMGEPLHF; clone size: -; V gene: TRBV7-6; J gene: TRBJ1-6; D gene: -
CDR3 DNA: TGTGCCTGGACTGGGGCCTCTGGCTACGAGCAGTACTTC; CDR3 protein: CAWTGASGYEQYF; clone size: -; V gene: TRBV30; J gene: TRBJ2-7; D gene: -
CDR3 DNA: TGTGCCAGTAGGGCCGGGACAGGCGGACGGTACGAGCAGTACTTC; CDR3 protein: CASRAGTGGRYEQYF; clone size: -; V gene: TRBV19; J gene: TRBJ2-7; D gene: TRBD1
CDR3 DNA: TGCGCCAGCAGCCAACGGGGAGGGACAGGGGTTGGAAACACCATATATTTT; CDR3 protein: CASSQRGGTGVGNTIYF; clone size: -; V gene: TRBV4-1; J gene: TRBJ1-3; D gene: TRBD1
CDR3 DNA: TGTGCCAGCACCGAGGGGGAAACCCAACTGTTATATGGCTACACCTTC; CDR3 protein: CASTEGETQLLYGYTF; clone size: many; V gene: TRBV2; J gene: TRBJ1-2; D gene: -
CDR3 DNA: TGTGCCAGCAGCCCCAGACCGGGACAGGGAGGGTCAGAGACCCAGTACTTC; CDR3 protein: CASSPRPGQGGSETQYF; clone size: -; V gene: TRBV7-9; J gene: TRBJ2-5; D gene: TRBD1
CDR3 DNA: TGCAGCGTCAAAGCGGGGGTAGATACGCAGTATTTT; CDR3 protein: CSVKAGVDTQYF; clone size: once; V gene: TRBV29-1; J gene: TRBJ2-3; D gene: TRBD2
CDR3 DNA: TGCGCCAGCAGACTAAGAGAGGGCCAGGGGGAAAAACTGTTTTTT; CDR3 protein: CASRLREGQGEKLFF; clone size: -; V gene: TRBV5-1; J gene: TRBJ1-4; D gene: -
CDR3 DNA: TGTGCCAGCAGAGGGGGGGTTTCCCAGCCCCAGCATTTT; CDR3 protein: CASRGGVSQPQHF; clone size: -; V gene: TRBV12-3/TRBV12-4; J gene: TRBJ1-5; D gene: -
CDR3 DNA: TGTGCCTGGAGTGCAGGACTAGCGGCCGGGGAGCTGTTTTTT; CDR3 protein: CAWSAGLAAGELFF; clone size: -; V gene: TRBV30; J gene: TRBJ2-2; D gene: TRBD2
CDR3 DNA: TGTGCCAGCTCAAGCAGGGCTGTGAATCAGCCCCAGCATTTT; CDR3 protein: CASSSRAVNQPQHF; clone size: -; V gene: TRBV18; J gene: TRBJ1-5; D gene: -
CDR3 DNA: TGTGCCAGTAGTTCGGGACAGGGGAGACTGGATACGCAGTATTTT; CDR3 protein: CASSSGQGRLDTQYF; clone size: -; V gene: TRBV19; J gene: TRBJ2-3; D gene: TRBD1